Sequencing of this TCR beta chain was carried out in a study of CD8+CD57+ T cells in acquired aplastic anemia. TCR beta VDJ and CDR3 profiles were obtained from a genomic DNA template. Via MiXCR, TCRdb re-called the reads, giving one row per CDR3 protein. The sample holds a few hundred thousand distinct CDR3 sequences, about 56% seen once. V lost 0 bases and J 10 bases, leaving 19 bases between the germline ends. The CDR3 is 15 residues long. Germline CDR1 reads MNHNY; CDR2 reads SVGAGI (reference sequence). This clonotype was observed a few times. Its target is not known. Study-level points and caveats: No significant patient-versus-control difference appeared in CD8+ Simpson's diversity. The same twenty-nine CD8+ CDR3 sequences occurred in patients and in controls.

This sequence was found in a human donor with severe aplastic anemia or a healthy control (not recorded which). The sequencing sample was made of sorted CD4+, CD8+, or CD8+CD57+ T cells (not recorded which) from PBMCs. The chain is built from TRBV6-6 and TRBJ2-7; D may match TRBD1 or TRBD2 (6 bases each). The DNA of the CDR3 is TGTGCCAGCAGTTACTCCGACAGGACTACGACGCGCCAGTACTTC. This translates into CASSYSDRTTTRQYF.